One sample yielded the 5 T cell receptor beta chains listed below, sequenced in a study of cytomegalovirus exposure and HLA in healthy donors. PCR employed 60 Vbeta and 13 Jbeta primers. The method was immunoSEQ multiplex PCR; TCRdb's version includes in-frame clones alone and lacks a portion of them. The repertoire holds 100,000 to 150,000 clones, approximately 80% seen once, with 0.95% to 1.5% in the top ten. The sequenced sample consisted of PBMCs. These receptor sequences come from a girl aged 2 to 10 in good health and CMV-seronegative.

CDR3 sequence: CASSLAPSGVYEQYF. CDR3 in DNA: TGTGCCAGCAGCTTGGCCCCTAGCGGAGTATACGAGCAGTACTTC. The V call is TRBV5-6, the J call TRBJ2-7, with 7 bases that match TRBD2. V was clipped by 0 bases and J by 4 bases; unmatched bases: 7. Per germline, CDR1 SGHDT and CDR2 YYEEEE. CDR3 length equals 15 residues.

A few counts support this clone. V is TRBV7-3 and J is TRBJ2-3; no definite D call. Trimming took off 2 bases at V and 0 bases at J, with 3 bases between the two ends. The germline CDR1 and CDR2 sequences are SGHTA and FQGTGA. The CDR3 spans 13 residues. In DNA form, the CDR3 reads TGTGCCAGCAGCTTATCTAGCACAGATACGCAGTATTTT. Its translation is CASSLSSTDTQYF.

This rearrangement joins TRBV28 to TRBJ2-7; D unclear. This CDR3 is 10 amino acids long. Per the germline V gene, CDR1 is MDHEN and CDR2 is SYDVKM. The ends were cut back, 3 bases at V and 6 bases at J, with 3 bases in the middle. The DNA of the CDR3 is TGTGCCAGCAGTTTCGGCGAGCAGTACTTC. Its protein product is CASSFGEQYF.

The rearrangement links TRBV27 to TRBJ2-5, with no clear D. The DNA end favors TRBJ2-7, so the J call may be wrong. The length of the CDR3 is 14 residues. CDR1 and CDR2 from the germline V gene are MNHEY and SMNVEV (reference sequence). CDR3 coding DNA: TGTGCCAGCAGTTTAACCGAACCACCCTACGAGCAGTACTTC. Translated: CASSLTEPPYEQYF.

This chain connects TRBV18 to TRBJ2-3; unclear D gene. Germline V gene lookup returns CDR1 KGHSH and CDR2 LQKENI. The CDR3 has 14 amino acids. The V gene lost 3 bases and the J gene lost 0 bases, with 7 bases spanning the gap. This CDR3 reads CASSPTASTDTQYF. The CDR3 DNA follows: TGTGCCAGCTCACCGACTGCTAGCACAGATACGCAGTATTTT. The full variable domain, rest sourced from reference TRBV18 and TRBJ2-3, is NAGVMQNPRHLVRRRGQEARLRCSPMKGHSHVYWYRQLPEEGLKFMVYLQKENIIDESGMPKERFSAEFPKEGPSILRIQQVVRGDSAAYFCASSPTASTDTQYFGPGTRLTVL.